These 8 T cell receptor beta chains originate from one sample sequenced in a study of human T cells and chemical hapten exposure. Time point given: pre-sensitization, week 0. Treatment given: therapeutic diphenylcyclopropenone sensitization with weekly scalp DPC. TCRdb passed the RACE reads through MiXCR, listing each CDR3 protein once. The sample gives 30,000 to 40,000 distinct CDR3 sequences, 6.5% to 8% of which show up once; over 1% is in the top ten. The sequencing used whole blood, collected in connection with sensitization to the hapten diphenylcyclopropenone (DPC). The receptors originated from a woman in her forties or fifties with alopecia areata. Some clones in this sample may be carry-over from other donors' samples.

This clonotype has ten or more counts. The CDR3 sequence is CASSSPRGTAAAVGVYTF. The DNA of the CDR3 is TGTGCCAGCAGCTCCCCGCGGGGGACAGCCGCCGCTGTGGGTGTCTACACCTTC. The V call is TRBV3-1, the J call TRBJ1-2; the match to TRBD1 covers 7 bases. Trimming took 5 bases from V and 10 from J; bases not matched to a gene: 25. The CDR3 length is 18 residues. Germline V gene sequence: CDR1 LGHDT, CDR2 YNNKEL (reference sequence).

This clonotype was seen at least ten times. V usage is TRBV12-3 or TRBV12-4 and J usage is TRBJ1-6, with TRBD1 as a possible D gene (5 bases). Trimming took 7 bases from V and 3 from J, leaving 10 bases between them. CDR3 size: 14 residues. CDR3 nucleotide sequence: TGTGCCAGCAACCAACAGGACTATAATTCACCCCTCCACTTT. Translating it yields CASNQQDYNSPLHF.

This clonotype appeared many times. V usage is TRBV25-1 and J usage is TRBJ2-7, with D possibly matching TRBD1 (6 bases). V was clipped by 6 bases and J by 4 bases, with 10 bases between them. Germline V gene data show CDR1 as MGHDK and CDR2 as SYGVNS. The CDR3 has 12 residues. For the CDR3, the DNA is TGTGCCAGCAGGCGCACAGGGTACGAGCAGTACTTC. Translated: CASRRTGYEQYF.

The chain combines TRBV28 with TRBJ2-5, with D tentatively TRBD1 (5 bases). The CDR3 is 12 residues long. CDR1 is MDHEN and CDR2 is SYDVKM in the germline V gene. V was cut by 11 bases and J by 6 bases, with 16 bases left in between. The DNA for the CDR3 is TGTGCCTCAGGGTCCCAGGTCAAGACCCAGTACTTC. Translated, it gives CASGSQVKTQYF.

CDR3 protein: CASSLVLTNEQFF. The CDR3 region has the DNA TGTGCCAGCAGCTTGGTGCTCACCAATGAGCAGTTCTTC. The V and J genes are TRBV11-1 and TRBJ2-1; D gene ambiguous. V lost 3 bases to trimming and J lost 6 bases, with 9 bases between them. CDR3 size: 13 residues. In germline, CDR1 is SGHAT, CDR2 FQDESV (reference sequence).

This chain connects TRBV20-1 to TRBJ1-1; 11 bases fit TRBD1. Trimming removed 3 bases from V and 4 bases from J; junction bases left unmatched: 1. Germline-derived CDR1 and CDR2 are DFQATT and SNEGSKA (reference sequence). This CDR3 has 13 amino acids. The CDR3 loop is CSARGTGGTEAFF. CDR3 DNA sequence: TGCAGTGCTAGGGGGACAGGGGGCACTGAAGCTTTCTTT.

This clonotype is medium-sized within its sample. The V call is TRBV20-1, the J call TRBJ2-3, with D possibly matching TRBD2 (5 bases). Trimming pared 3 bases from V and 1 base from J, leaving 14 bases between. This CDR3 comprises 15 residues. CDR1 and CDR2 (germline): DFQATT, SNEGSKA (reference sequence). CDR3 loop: CSARILRGRTDTQYF. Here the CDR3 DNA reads TGCAGTGCTAGGATACTACGCGGGCGCACAGATACGCAGTATTTT.

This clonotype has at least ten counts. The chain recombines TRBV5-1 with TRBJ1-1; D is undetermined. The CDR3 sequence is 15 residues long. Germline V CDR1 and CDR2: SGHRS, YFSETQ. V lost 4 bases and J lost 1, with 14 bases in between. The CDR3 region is CASSPDTLRNTEAFF. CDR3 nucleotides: TGCGCCAGCAGCCCAGACACCCTCCGGAACACTGAAGCTTTCTTT. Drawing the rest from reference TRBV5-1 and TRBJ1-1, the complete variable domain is KAGVTQTPRYLIKTRGQQVTLSCSPISGHRSVSWYQQTPGQGLQFLFEYFSETQRNKGNFPGRFSGRQFSNSRSEMNVSTLELGDSALYLCASSPDTLRNTEAFFGQGTRLTVV.